This T cell receptor (beta chain) comes out of a study of regulatory T cells in long-lasting Graves disease. Time point given: newly diagnosed GD, antithyroid drugs for less than 3 months. The authors made the TCR library using RNA they extracted from PBMCs. With respect to this clonotype: Relative to the germline gene, one junction end is altered; a read error may explain this.

For TCR beta, libraries came from iRepertoire HTBI primers and Arm-PCR of CDR3 regions. TCRdb re-derived calls from the multiplex PCR reads in MiXCR, one entry per CDR3 protein. Of hundreds of thousands of distinct CDR3 sequences listed, about 16% were seen once; the top ten hold 20% to 25%. Germline values: CDR1 DFQATT, CDR2 SNEGSKA (reference sequence). CDR3 length: 14 residues. The data were also submitted as part of a second study, on T cells in Graves' hyperthyroidism and ophthalmopathy. This second study says: Diagnosis relied on clinical symptoms, serum thyroxine and TRAb, thyroid ultrasound and orbital computed tomography. With the HTBI primer set, the TCR CDR3 went through a first round of RT-PCR.

This chain links TRBV20-1 with TRBJ2-2; D is possibly TRBD2 (5 bases). The sequences come from peripheral blood mononuclear cells (PBMCs), collected at new diagnosis, from a patient treated with antithyroid drugs. This receptor was identified in a woman aged 35-65 years with Graves disease. CDR3 protein: CSARAVENTGEPFF. The CDR3 nucleotides read TGCAGTGCTAGAGCGGTTGAGAACACCGGGGAGCCGTTTTTT.